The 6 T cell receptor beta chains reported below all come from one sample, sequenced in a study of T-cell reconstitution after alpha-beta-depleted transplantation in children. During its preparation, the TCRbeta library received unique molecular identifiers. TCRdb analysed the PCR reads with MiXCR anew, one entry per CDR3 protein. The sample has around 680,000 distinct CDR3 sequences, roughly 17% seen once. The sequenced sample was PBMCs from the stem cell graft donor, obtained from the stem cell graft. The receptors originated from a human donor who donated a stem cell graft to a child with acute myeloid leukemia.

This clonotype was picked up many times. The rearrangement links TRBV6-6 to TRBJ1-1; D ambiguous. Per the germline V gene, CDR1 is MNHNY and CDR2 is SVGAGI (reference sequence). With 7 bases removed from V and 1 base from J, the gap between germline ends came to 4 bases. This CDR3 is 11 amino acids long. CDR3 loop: CASKANTEAFF. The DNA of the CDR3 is TGTGCCAGCAAGGCGAACACTGAAGCTTTCTTT.

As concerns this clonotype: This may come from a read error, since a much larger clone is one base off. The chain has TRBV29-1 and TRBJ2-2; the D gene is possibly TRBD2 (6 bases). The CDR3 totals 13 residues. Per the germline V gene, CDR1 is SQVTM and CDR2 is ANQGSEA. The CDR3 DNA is TGCAGCGTCGGCTTACCGAACACCGGGGGGCTGTTTTTT. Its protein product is CSVGLPNTGGLFF.

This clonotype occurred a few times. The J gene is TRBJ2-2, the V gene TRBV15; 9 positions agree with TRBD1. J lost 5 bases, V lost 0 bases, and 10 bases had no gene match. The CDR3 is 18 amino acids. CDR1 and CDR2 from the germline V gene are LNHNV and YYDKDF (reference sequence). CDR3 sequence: CATSRDPADRGRTGELFF. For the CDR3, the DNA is TGTGCCACCAGCAGAGATCCGGCGGACAGGGGACGAACCGGGGAGCTGTTTTTT.

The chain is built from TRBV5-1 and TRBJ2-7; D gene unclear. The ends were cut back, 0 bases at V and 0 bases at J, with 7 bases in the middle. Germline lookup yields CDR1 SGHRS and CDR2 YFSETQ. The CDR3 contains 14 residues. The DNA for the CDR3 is TGCGCCAGCAGCTTGGGGGCGGACTCCTACGAGCAGTACGTC. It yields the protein CASSLGADSYEQYV.

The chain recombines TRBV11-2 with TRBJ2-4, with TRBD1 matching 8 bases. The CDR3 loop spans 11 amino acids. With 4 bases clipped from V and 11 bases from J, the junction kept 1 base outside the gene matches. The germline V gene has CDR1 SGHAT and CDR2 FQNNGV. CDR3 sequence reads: CASSSRGLQYF. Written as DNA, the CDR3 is TGTGCCAGCAGCTCCAGGGGGCTTCAGTACTTC.

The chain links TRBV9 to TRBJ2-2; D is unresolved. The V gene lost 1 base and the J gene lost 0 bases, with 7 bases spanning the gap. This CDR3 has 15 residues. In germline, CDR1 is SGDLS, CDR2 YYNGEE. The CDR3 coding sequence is TGTGCCAGCAGCGTAACTTATACGAACACCGGGGAGCTGTTTTTT. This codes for CASSVTYTNTGELFF.